Listed below are T cell receptor beta chains from one sample, sequenced in a study of CD8+ T cells in alopecia areata. Data came from immunoSEQ multiplex PCR; TCRdb stores just in-frame clones and leaves some out. This sample carries around 65,000 clones, approximately 43% of them seen once, and the ten largest clones take approximately 18%. The material sequenced was CD8+ T cells sorted from blood, taken at week 0. Receptor source: a human donor with alopecia areata. The CDR3 runs from the conserved cysteine through the conserved F or W. Fields, in order: clone size, V gene, J gene, D gene, CDR3 protein, CDR3 DNA. A D gene is named only where the DNA matches it firmly. Size tells how often a clone was seen (once, few, many) or the class of an expanded clone, and some rows leave it out.

>few|TRBV28|TRBJ1-4|NA
CASSPTKVRTNEKLFF
TGTGCCAGCAGTCCAACTAAAGTCCGGACTAATGAAAAACTGTTTTTT
>NA|TRBV29-1|TRBJ2-2|NA
CSVVSGTTGELFF
TGCAGCGTTGTGTCTGGGACCACCGGGGAGCTGTTTTTT
>few|TRBV29-1|TRBJ2-3|TRBD2
CSAMGLAGVTDTQYF
TGCAGCGCAATGGGACTAGCGGGAGTCACAGATACGCAGTATTTT
>NA|TRBV15|TRBJ2-6|TRBD2
CATSRGGTTLEANVLTF
TGTGCCACCAGCAGGGGGGGGACGACTCTAGAAGCCAACGTCCTGACTTTC
>NA|TRBV4-1|TRBJ2-7|TRBD1
CASSQETGERYEQYF
TGCGCCAGCAGCCAAGAAACAGGGGAAAGGTACGAGCAGTACTTC
>NA|TRBV30|TRBJ2-1|TRBD1
CAWSVGQGANEQFF
TGTGCCTGGAGTGTTGGACAGGGGGCCAATGAGCAGTTCTTC
>few|TRBV6-5|TRBJ2-3|NA
CASSYSPSRGTDTQYF
TGTGCCAGCAGTTACTCCCCCTCGAGAGGGACAGATACGCAGTATTTT
>NA|TRBV15|TRBJ1-3|NA
CATSRDRKSLNTIYF
TGTGCCACCAGCAGAGATCGGAAGTCGTTAAACACCATATATTTT
>NA|TRBV29-1|TRBJ2-1|NA
CSVATGDGEQFF
TGCAGCGTTGCCACAGGAGATGGGGAGCAGTTCTTC
>few|TRBV7-9|TRBJ2-4|NA
CASSLNGMGKNIQYF
TGTGCCAGCAGCTTAAACGGGATGGGCAAAAACATTCAGTACTTC
>NA|TRBV4-1|TRBJ2-7|TRBD1
CASSQDLTGGFYEQYF
TGCGCCAGCAGCCAAGATCTGACAGGGGGATTCTACGAGCAGTACTTC
>NA|TRBV27|TRBJ2-3|NA
CASSLKLADSTDTQYF
TGTGCCAGCAGTTTAAAACTGGCGGATTCCACAGATACGCAGTATTTT
>NA|TRBV27|TRBJ1-1|NA
CASSTRGTNTEAFF
TGTGCCAGCAGTACCAGGGGAACGAACACTGAAGCTTTCTTT
>NA|TRBV29-1|TRBJ2-5|TRBD2
CSAGEAGAGETQYF
TGCAGCGCGGGAGAAGCGGGAGCAGGGGAGACCCAGTACTTC
>NA|TRBV13|TRBJ2-7|TRBD2
CASSLGTPGLAGEGSEQYF
TGTGCCAGCAGCTTAGGTACTCCGGGACTAGCGGGAGAAGGGTCCGAGCAGTACTTC
>NA|TRBV30|TRBJ2-5|NA
CAWSPLGTQYF
TGTGCCTGGAGTCCACTGGGGACCCAGTACTTC
>NA|TRBV11-2|TRBJ2-7|TRBD2
CASSLIGLAGEQQYF
TGTGCCAGCAGCTTAATAGGACTAGCGGGAGAGCAGCAGTACTTC
>NA|TRBV9|TRBJ2-2|TRBD2
CASGDQRETGELFF
TGTGCCAGCGGAGACCAGCGGGAGACCGGGGAGCTGTTTTTT
>NA|TRBV2|TRBJ2-5|TRBD2
CASGGLAPIRETQYF
TGTGCCAGCGGGGGACTAGCTCCAATAAGGGAGACCCAGTACTTC
>NA|TRBV11-2|TRBJ2-5|NA
CASSPERVGETQYF
TGTGCCAGCAGTCCCGAAAGGGTTGGAGAGACCCAGTACTTC
>few|TRBV29-1|TRBJ2-7|NA
CSVVQSYEQYF
TGCAGCGTTGTACAGTCCTACGAGCAGTACTTC
>NA|TRBV15|TRBJ2-6|NA
CATSRDLEGLFGSGANVLTF
TGTGCCACCAGCAGAGATTTGGAGGGACTTTTTGGGTCTGGGGCCAACGTCCTGACTTTC
>NA|TRBV30|TRBJ2-2|NA
CAWSGSANTGELFF
TGTGCCTGGAGTGGCTCCGCAAACACCGGGGAGCTGTTTTTT
>few|TRBV15|TRBJ2-7|NA
CATSGPGLAYEQYF
TGTGCCACCAGCGGGCCGGGACTGGCCTACGAGCAGTACTTC
>NA|TRBV25-1|TRBJ2-7|TRBD1
CASSTGTGPYEQYF
TGTGCCAGCAGTACCGGGACAGGGCCCTACGAGCAGTACTTC
>few|TRBV29-1|TRBJ2-2|NA
CSVTTPAGTGELFF
TGCAGCGTTACGACTCCGGCGGGGACCGGGGAGCTGTTTTTT
>once|TRBV7-8|TRBJ2-3|TRBD1
CASGEQGDADTQYF
TGTGCCAGCGGCGAACAGGGGGATGCAGATACGCAGTATTTT
>few|TRBV13|TRBJ2-3|TRBD2
CASSARLAGSTDTQYF
TGTGCCAGCAGCGCACGACTAGCGGGGAGCACAGATACGCAGTATTTT
>many|TRBV4-1|TRBJ1-1|TRBD1
CASSHKAGGGVSELNTEAFF
TGCGCCAGCAGCCACAAAGCAGGGGGCGGGGTGTCGGAGCTGAACACTGAAGCTTTCTTT
>few|TRBV6-5|TRBJ2-1|NA
CASSYKLVFEQFF
TGTGCCAGCAGTTATAAACTAGTTTTTGAGCAGTTCTTC
>NA|TRBV5-1|TRBJ2-2|NA
CASSFRPGELFF
TGCGCCAGCAGCTTCCGTCCCGGGGAGCTGTTTTTT
>few|TRBV5-1|TRBJ2-7|TRBD1
CASSLGTGMHEQYF
TGCGCCAGCAGCTTGGGGACAGGGATGCACGAGCAGTACTTC
>NA|TRBV27|TRBJ2-7|NA
CASSLYGEMTTYEQYF
TGTGCCAGCAGTTTATACGGTGAAATGACAACCTACGAGCAGTACTTC
>NA|TRBV6-5|TRBJ2-5|TRBD1
CASSGTGGGETQYF
TGTGCCAGCAGTGGGACAGGGGGAGGTGAGACCCAGTACTTC
>few|TRBV18|TRBJ2-7|NA
CASSPPDSYEQYF
TGTGCCAGCTCACCCCCGGACAGCTACGAGCAGTACTTC
>NA|TRBV7-8|TRBJ2-3|NA
CASSYVAGTDTQYF
TGTGCCAGCAGTTATGTAGCGGGCACAGATACGCAGTATTTT
>NA|TRBV6-1|TRBJ2-7|NA
CASSEIGGIYEQYF
TGTGCCAGCAGTGAAATCGGGGGTATCTACGAGCAGTACTTC
>NA|TRBV29-1|TRBJ1-1|TRBD1
CSVTVRDRGFF
TGCAGCGTCACCGTTCGGGACAGGGGTTTCTTT
>NA|TRBV27|TRBJ2-1|NA
CASSLPPGNEQFF
TGTGCCAGCAGCCTCCCCCCGGGAAATGAGCAGTTCTTC
>few|TRBV28|TRBJ2-4|NA
CASSFSLLAKNIQYF
TGTGCCAGCAGTTTCTCCCTGCTAGCCAAAAACATTCAGTACTTC